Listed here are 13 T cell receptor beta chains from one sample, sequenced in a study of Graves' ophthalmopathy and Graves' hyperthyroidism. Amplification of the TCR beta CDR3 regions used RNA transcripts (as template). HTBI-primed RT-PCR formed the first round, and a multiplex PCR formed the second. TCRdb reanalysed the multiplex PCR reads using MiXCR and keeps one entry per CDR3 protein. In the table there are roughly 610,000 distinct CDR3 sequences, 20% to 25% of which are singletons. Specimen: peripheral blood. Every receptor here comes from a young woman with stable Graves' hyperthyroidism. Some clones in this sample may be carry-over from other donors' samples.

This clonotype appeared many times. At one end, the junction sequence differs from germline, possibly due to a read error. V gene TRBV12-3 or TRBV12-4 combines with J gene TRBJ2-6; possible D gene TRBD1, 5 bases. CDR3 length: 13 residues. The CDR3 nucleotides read TGTGCCAGCAGCAAATATGGGGCCAACGTCCTGACCTTC. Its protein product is CASSKYGANVLTF.

The CDR3 protein is CASSPPGFMNTEAFF. The CDR3 nucleotides are TGTGCCAGTAGTCCGCCAGGGTTCATGAACACTGAAGCTTTCTTT. This chain links TRBV19 with TRBJ1-1; a weak D match, TRBD1 (5 bases). V was shortened by 5 bases and J by 0 bases, with 13 bases between the two germline ends. The CDR3 sequence is 15 residues long. Germline loops: CDR1 LNHDA, CDR2 SQIVND (reference sequence).

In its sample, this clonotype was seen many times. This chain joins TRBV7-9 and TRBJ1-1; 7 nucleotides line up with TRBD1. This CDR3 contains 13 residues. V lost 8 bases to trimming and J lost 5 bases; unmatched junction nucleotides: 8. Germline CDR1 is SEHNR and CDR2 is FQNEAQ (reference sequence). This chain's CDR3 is CASGRQGGTEAFF. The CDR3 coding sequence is TGTGCCAGCGGGCGCCAGGGGGGGACTGAAGCTTTCTTT.

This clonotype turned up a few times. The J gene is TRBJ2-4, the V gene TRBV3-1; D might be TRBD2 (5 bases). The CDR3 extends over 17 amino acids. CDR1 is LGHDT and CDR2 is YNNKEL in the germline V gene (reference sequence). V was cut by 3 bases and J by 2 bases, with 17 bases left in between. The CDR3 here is CASSQRVGRRPKNIQYF. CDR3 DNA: TGTGCCAGCAGCCAGCGGGTGGGCAGGCGCCCCAAAAACATTCAGTACTTC.

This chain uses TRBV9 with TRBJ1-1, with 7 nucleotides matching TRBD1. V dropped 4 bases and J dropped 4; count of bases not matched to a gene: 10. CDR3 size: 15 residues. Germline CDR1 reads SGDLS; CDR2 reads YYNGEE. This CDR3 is CASSIRNRGATEAFF. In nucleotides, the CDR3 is TGTGCCAGCAGCATACGCAACAGGGGCGCCACTGAAGCTTTCTTT.

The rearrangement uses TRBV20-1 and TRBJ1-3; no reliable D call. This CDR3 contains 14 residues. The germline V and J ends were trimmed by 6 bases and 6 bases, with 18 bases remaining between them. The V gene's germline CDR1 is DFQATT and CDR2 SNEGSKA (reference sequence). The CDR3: CSAPGGSLENTIYF. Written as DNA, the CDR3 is TGCAGTGCCCCAGGTGGTTCCCTGGAAAACACCATATATTTT.

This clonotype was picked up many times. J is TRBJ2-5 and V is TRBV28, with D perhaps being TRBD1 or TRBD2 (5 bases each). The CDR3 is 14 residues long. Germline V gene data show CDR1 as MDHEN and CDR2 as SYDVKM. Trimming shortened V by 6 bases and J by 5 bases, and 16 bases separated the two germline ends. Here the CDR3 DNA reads TGTGCCAGCAGAAGTTCAGGGAGTTTGGAGACCCAGTACTTC. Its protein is CASRSSGSLETQYF. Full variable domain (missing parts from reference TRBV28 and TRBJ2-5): DVKVTQSSRYLVKRTGEKVFLECVQDMDHENMFWYRQDPGLGLRLIYFSYDVKMKEKGDIPEGYSVSREKKERFSLILESASTNQTSMYLCASRSSGSLETQYFGPGTRLLVL.

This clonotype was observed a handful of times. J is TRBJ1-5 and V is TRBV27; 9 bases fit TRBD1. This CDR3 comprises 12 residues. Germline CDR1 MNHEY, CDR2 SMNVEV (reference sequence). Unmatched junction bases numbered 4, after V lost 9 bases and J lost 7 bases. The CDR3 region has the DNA TGTGCCAGTGGACAGGGGAAACAGCCCCAGCATTTT. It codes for CASGQGKQPQHF.

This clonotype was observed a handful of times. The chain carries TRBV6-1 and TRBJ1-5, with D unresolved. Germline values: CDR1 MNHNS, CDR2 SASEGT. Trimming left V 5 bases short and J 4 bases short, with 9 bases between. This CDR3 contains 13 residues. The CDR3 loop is CASSRLLNQPQHF. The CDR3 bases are TGTGCCAGCAGTAGGCTTCTGAATCAGCCCCAGCATTTT.

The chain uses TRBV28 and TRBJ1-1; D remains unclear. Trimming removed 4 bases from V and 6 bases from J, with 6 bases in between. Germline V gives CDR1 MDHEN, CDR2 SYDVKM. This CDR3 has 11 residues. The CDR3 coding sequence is TGTGCCAGCAGTTCCCCGTCTGAAGCTTTCTTT. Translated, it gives CASSSPSEAFF.

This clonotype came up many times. The DNA for the CDR3 is TGTGCCAGCAGCTCGGGACAGGGAAGTGGTATGAACAATCAGCCCCAGCATTTT. As protein: CASSSGQGSGMNNQPQHF. This chain links TRBV6-4 with TRBJ1-5, with 9 bases fitting TRBD1. The CDR3 is 18 amino acids. Germline CDR1 MRHNA, CDR2 SNTAGT. The ends lost 6 bases at V and 3 bases at J; junction bases unmatched: 15.

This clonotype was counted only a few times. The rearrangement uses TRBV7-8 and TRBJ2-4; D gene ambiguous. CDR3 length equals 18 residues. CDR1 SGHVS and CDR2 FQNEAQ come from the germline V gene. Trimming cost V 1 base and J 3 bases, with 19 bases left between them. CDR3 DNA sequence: TGTGCCAGCAGCTTAGGCAGGACCCTTGGGTTAATCAAAAACATTCAGTACTTC. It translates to CASSLGRTLGLIKNIQYF.

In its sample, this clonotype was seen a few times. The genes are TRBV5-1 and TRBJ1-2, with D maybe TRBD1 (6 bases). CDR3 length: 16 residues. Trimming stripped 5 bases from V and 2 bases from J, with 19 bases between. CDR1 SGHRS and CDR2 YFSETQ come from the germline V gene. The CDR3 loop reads CASRFPPGQENYGYTF. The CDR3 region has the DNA TGCGCCAGCAGATTCCCACCGGGACAAGAAAACTATGGCTACACCTTC.